These 5 T cell receptor beta chains share one sample of origin, sequenced in a study of blood T cell repertoires in COVID-19. The data were produced by immunoSEQ multiplex PCR, yet TCRdb's version contains in-frame clones alone and is incomplete. This sample has under 300,000 clones, with roughly 82% found just once. The sample consisted of peripheral blood. The receptors were sampled from an elderly woman with active or convalescent COVID-19.

This chain links TRBV10-2 with TRBJ1-1; no clear D gene. Trimming pared 4 bases from V and 1 base from J, leaving 22 bases between. The CDR3 length is 18 residues. Germline lookup yields CDR1 WSHSY and CDR2 SAAADI. The CDR3 is CASSGGARIFGRNTEAFF. The CDR3 coding sequence is TGCGCCAGCAGTGGGGGTGCAAGGATTTTTGGGAGGAACACTGAAGCTTTCTTT.

This rearrangement joins TRBV19 to TRBJ2-5; 9 positions agree with TRBD1. The CDR3 has 14 amino acids. J was trimmed by 4 bases and V by 4 bases; bases with no gene match: 4. Looked up from germline, CDR1 is LNHDA and CDR2 is SQIVND (reference sequence). The chain's CDR3 is CASSRTGGLETQYF. CDR3 DNA: TGTGCCAGTAGTAGAACAGGGGGCCTAGAGACCCAGTACTTC.

The chain combines TRBV10-3 with TRBJ2-7, with TRBD2 identical over 9 bases. This CDR3 comprises 12 residues. Germline values: CDR1 ENHRY, CDR2 SYGVKD. V lost 6 bases to trimming and J lost 4 bases; unmatched junction nucleotides: 1. CDR3 protein: CAISSGGYEQYF. In DNA form, the CDR3 reads TGTGCCATCAGCAGCGGGGGGTACGAGCAGTACTTC.

The chain carries TRBV6-5 and TRBJ2-1; possibly TRBD1 for D (8 bases). Trimming took 6 bases from V and 6 from J, leaving 15 bases between them. CDR1 is MNHEY, CDR2 SVGAGI, per germline. This CDR3 comprises 14 residues. The DNA of the CDR3 is TGTGCCAGCAGAGGACAGGGAGGGGGCAATGAGCAGTTCTTC. Translated, it gives CASRGQGGGNEQFF.

V is TRBV11-2 and J is TRBJ2-3; tentative D call: TRBD2 (6 bases). Germline CDR1 and CDR2: SGHAT and FQNNGV. The CDR3 is 11 residues long. V was cut by 5 bases and J by 11 bases, with 11 bases left in between. This CDR3 reads CASSPGGVQYF. The CDR3 DNA reads TGTGCCAGCAGCCCCGGCGGGGTGCAGTATTTT.